The 14 T cell receptor beta chains given below trace back to one sample, sequenced in a study of spatial heterogeneity in lung cancer. TCRdb independently ran MiXCR on the 5' RACE reads; one entry per CDR3 protein. The data contain some 54,000 distinct CDR3 sequences, roughly 7% of them singletons. The time point was: blood at routine non-recurrence follow-up after resection. Frozen PBMC, nontumor lung or tumor provided whole RNA, which was sequenced unsorted. The sample here was PBMCs, taken at follow-up. All receptors derive from a female donor with early-stage non-small cell lung cancer.

This clonotype was found many times. V and J are TRBV11-2 and TRBJ2-1; D unresolved. This CDR3 region has 15 residues. Trimming pared 0 bases from V and 3 bases from J, leaving 9 bases between. From germline, CDR1 is SGHAT and CDR2 FQNNGV. The CDR3 protein is CASSLEVSLYNEQFF. The CDR3, as DNA: TGTGCCAGCAGCTTAGAAGTTAGTCTCTACAATGAGCAGTTCTTC.

This clonotype was counted many times. This sequence joins TRBV6-5 and TRBJ2-7, with 10 bases lining up with TRBD1. Germline-derived CDR1 and CDR2 are MNHEY and SVGAGI. This CDR3 has 16 residues. Trimming cost V 6 bases and J 4 bases; bases outside gene matches: 12. CDR3 DNA sequence: TGTGCCAGCAGGGCCCGTTTTGGGGACAGGGGTTACGAGCAGTACTTC. Encoded protein: CASRARFGDRGYEQYF.

The V call is TRBV9, the J call TRBJ1-2; a weak D match, TRBD1 (5 bases). Trimming removed 0 bases from V and 3 bases from J, with 9 bases in between. The CDR3 covers 14 residues. Germline V gene sequence: CDR1 SGDLS, CDR2 YYNGEE. In DNA form, the CDR3 reads TGTGCCAGCAGCGTAGGCGGGGGATACTATGGCTACACCTTC. Encoded protein: CASSVGGGYYGYTF.

This clonotype was picked up many times. The chain links TRBV5-1 to TRBJ2-5; D may correspond to TRBD1 or TRBD2 (6 bases each). CDR1 is SGHRS, CDR2 YFSETQ, per germline. V was cut by 2 bases and J by 5 bases, with 10 bases left in between. The CDR3 length is 13 residues. The CDR3 sequence is CASSFGGAETQYF. The CDR3 region has the DNA TGCGCCAGCAGCTTCGGGGGCGCCGAGACCCAGTACTTC.

This clonotype occurred many times. V gene TRBV20-1 combines with J gene TRBJ1-1; possible D gene TRBD1, 5 bases. Deletions cut 6 bases from V and 1 base from J, with 12 bases between. The CDR3 totals 13 residues. Germline loops: CDR1 DFQATT, CDR2 SNEGSKA (reference sequence). As DNA, the CDR3 is TGCAGTGCCCCGGGACGGGGGAACACTGAAGCTTTCTTT. This translates into CSAPGRGNTEAFF.

The V call is TRBV14, the J call TRBJ2-3, with 9 nucleotides matching TRBD2. CDR1 SGHDN and CDR2 FVKESK come from the germline V gene. V gave up 6 bases and J gave up 2 bases; unmatched junction bases: 9. The CDR3 extends over 16 amino acids. This CDR3 is CASRRTGTSSTDTQYF. The CDR3 DNA reads as TGTGCCAGCAGGAGAACCGGGACTAGCTCCACAGATACGCAGTATTTT.

This clonotype was seen many times. The chain combines TRBV11-2 with TRBJ2-1; D unclear. Between the trimmed V and J ends, which lost 4 bases and 5 bases, there was a span of 15 bases. Germline CDR1 SGHAT, CDR2 FQNNGV. This CDR3 spans 15 amino acids. CDR3 sequence (DNA): TGTGCCAGCAGCTCCCCGAGACTCCCAAACAATGAGCAGTTCTTC. It is translated as CASSSPRLPNNEQFF.

This clonotype has at least ten counts. The V gene is TRBV4-1, the J gene TRBJ1-5, with D possibly matching TRBD1 (6 bases). The CDR3 extends over 15 amino acids. The germline V gene encodes CDR1 MGHRA and CDR2 YSYEKL. The germline V and J ends were trimmed by 8 bases and 3 bases, with 17 bases remaining between them. The CDR3 region has the DNA TGCGCCAGCGCGGTGGGGGCAGGGGACAATCAGCCCCAGCATTTT. Translated: CASAVGAGDNQPQHF.

J is TRBJ1-2 and V is TRBV7-2; tentative D call: TRBD1 (6 bases). Germline CDR1 and CDR2: SGHTA and FQGNSA. Trimming shortened V by 2 bases and J by 3 bases, and 13 bases separated the two germline ends. This CDR3 contains 15 residues. In DNA form, the CDR3 reads TGTGCCAGCAGCTTATTGTCACAGGGAGACTATGGCTACACCTTC. The encoded protein is CASSLLSQGDYGYTF.

This clonotype came up many times. The chain links TRBV7-2 to TRBJ2-3; TRBD2 aligns across 7 bases. CDR1 is SGHTA, CDR2 FQGNSA, per germline. J was trimmed by 2 bases and V by 5 bases; bases with no gene match: 4. This CDR3 contains 14 residues. The CDR3 region is CASSLGGTTDTQYF. CDR3 DNA: TGTGCCAGCAGCCTCGGGGGGACCACAGATACGCAGTATTTT.

This clonotype occurred a few times. V gene TRBV20-1 combines with J gene TRBJ1-3; D remains ambiguous. With 2 bases removed from V and 0 bases from J, the gap between germline ends came to 5 bases. Germline values: CDR1 DFQATT, CDR2 SNEGSKA (reference sequence). This CDR3 comprises 13 residues. The CDR3 region is CSARTASGNTIYF. In nucleotides, the CDR3 is TGCAGTGCTAGAACCGCCTCTGGAAACACCATATATTTT.

This clonotype was observed a handful of times. The CDR3 reads CASSQDRRTEQFF. DNA of the CDR3: TGCGCCAGCAGCCAAGATCGGCGTACAGAGCAGTTCTTC. The V and J genes are TRBV4-3 and TRBJ2-1, with no clear D. V lost 0 bases and J 10 bases, leaving 10 bases between the germline ends. The CDR3 runs to 13 residues. CDR1 LGHNA and CDR2 YSLEER come from the germline V gene.

The genes are TRBV19 and TRBJ2-3, with TRBD1 matching 7 bases. V dropped 7 bases and J dropped 2; count of bases not matched to a gene: 6. CDR3 size: 14 residues. From germline, CDR1 is LNHDA and CDR2 SQIVND (reference sequence). The CDR3 region is CASKGAGATDTQYF. Here the CDR3 DNA reads TGTGCCAGTAAGGGGGCCGGGGCCACAGATACGCAGTATTTT. Together with reference TRBV19 and TRBJ2-3, the CDR3 gives the full variable domain: DGGITQSPKYLFRKEGQNVTLSCEQNLNHDAMYWYRQDPGQGLRLIYYSQIVNDFQKGDIAEGYSVSREKKESFPLTVTSAQKNPTAFYLCASKGAGATDTQYFGPGTRLTVL.

This clonotype occurred a few times. The rearrangement links TRBV7-8 to TRBJ1-2; D not resolved. The V end lost 1 base, the J end lost 3 bases, and 6 bases lay between the germline ends. The CDR3 is 13 residues long. CDR1 is SGHVS and CDR2 is FQNEAQ in the germline V gene. The CDR3 sequence: CASSLVGDYGYTF. For the CDR3, the DNA is TGTGCCAGCAGCTTAGTCGGTGACTATGGCTACACCTTC.